The clone carrying this T cell receptor beta chain showed up just a few times. Trimming stripped 0 bases from V and 0 bases from J, with 12 bases between. The CDR3 is 17 amino acids. The germline gives CDR1 WSHSY, CDR2 SAAADI. TCRdb re-analysed the RT-PCR reads in MiXCR, keeping a single row per CDR3 protein. This table has about 700,000 distinct CDR3 sequences, around 14% appearing once. The genes are TRBV10-2 and TRBJ2-4, with unresolved D. The clonotype originates from a female donor in good health, serving as a healthy control. Input material: memory CD4+ T cells from blood. Written as DNA, the CDR3 is TGCGCCAGCAGTGAGTCGACGGCGGATCCAGCCAAAAACATTCAGTACTTC. This encodes CASSESTADPAKNIQYF.